This TCR beta chain came from a study of blood T cell repertoires in COVID-19. As for the study in general: Sample material is recorded as cDNA or gDNA derived from T cells, B-cell-depleted T cells, or PBMCs.

TCRdb keeps only in-frame clones here, not all; method: immunoSEQ multiplex PCR. The table records 100,000 to 110,000 clones, 88% of them present only once. The CDR3 is 13 residues long. V was pared by 5 bases and J by 0 bases, with 7 bases between. CDR1 and CDR2 (germline): SGHRS, YFSETQ. V usage is TRBV5-1 and J usage is TRBJ2-3; perhaps TRBD1 as D (5 bases). Sequenced material: peripheral blood. This receptor was obtained from a human donor in a cohort sampled during active COVID-19. The CDR3: CASRGLSTDTQYF. CDR3 sequence (DNA): TGCGCCAGCAGGGGGCTCAGCACAGATACGCAGTATTTT.